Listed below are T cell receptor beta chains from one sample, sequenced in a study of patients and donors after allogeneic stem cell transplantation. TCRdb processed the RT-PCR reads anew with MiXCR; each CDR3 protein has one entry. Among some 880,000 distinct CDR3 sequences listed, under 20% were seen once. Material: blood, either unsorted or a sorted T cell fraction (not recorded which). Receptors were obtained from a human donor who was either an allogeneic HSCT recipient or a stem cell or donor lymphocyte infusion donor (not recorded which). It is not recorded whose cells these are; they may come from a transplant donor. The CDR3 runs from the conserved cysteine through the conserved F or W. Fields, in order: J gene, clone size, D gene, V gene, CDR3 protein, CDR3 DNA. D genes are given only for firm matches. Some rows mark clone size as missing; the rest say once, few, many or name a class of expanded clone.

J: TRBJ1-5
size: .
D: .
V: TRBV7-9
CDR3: CASSFSSGGNNQPQHF
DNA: TGTGCCAGCAGCTTTTCGTCCGGGGGGAACAATCAGCCCCAGCATTTT

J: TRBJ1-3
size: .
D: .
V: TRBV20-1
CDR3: CSARVVSGGNTIYF
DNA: TGCAGTGCTAGAGTTGTTTCGGGGGGAAACACCATATATTTT

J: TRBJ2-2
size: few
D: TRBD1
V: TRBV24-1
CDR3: CATSGGQGKNTGELFF
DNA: TGTGCCACCAGTGGGGGACAGGGGAAGAACACCGGGGAGCTGTTTTTT

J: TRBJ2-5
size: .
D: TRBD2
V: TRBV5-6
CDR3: CASRTGSRTSGRETQYF
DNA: TGTGCCAGCAGAACAGGGTCCCGGACTAGCGGGAGAGAGACCCAGTACTTC

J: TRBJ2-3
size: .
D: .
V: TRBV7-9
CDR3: CASSERRFATDTQYF
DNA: TGTGCCAGCAGCGAAAGGAGATTCGCCACAGATACGCAGTATTTT

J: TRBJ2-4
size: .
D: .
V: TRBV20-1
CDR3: CSARDRGTVAKNIQYF
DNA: TGCAGTGCTAGAGATCGGGGGACAGTAGCCAAAAACATTCAGTACTTC

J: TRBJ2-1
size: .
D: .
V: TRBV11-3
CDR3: CASSLESPGPRRNEQFF
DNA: TGTGCCAGCAGCTTAGAGTCTCCCGGGCCGAGGAGAAATGAGCAGTTCTTC

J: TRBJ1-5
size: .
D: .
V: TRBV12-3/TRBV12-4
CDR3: CASTRVGSGQPQHF
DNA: TGTGCCAGCACCCGGGTGGGGAGCGGTCAGCCCCAGCATTTT

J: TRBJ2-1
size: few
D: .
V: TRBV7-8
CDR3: CASSLDFRGRAKTEQFF
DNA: .

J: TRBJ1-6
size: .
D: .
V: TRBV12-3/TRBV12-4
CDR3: CASSFSRVSSPLHF
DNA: TGTGCCAGCAGTTTCTCCAGGGTGTCTTCACCCCTCCACTTT

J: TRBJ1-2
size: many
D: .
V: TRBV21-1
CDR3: CASNSTGRDRNYGYTF
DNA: TGTGCCAGCAACTCGACGGGGCGAGACAGAAACTATGGCTACACCTTC

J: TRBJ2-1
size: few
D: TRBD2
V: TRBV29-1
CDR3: CSVTGTKSSYNEQFF
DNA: TGCAGCGTGACCGGGACTAAAAGCTCCTACAATGAGCAGTTCTTC

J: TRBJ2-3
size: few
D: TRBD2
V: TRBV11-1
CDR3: CASSLGLAGELGTDTQYF
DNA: TGTGCCAGCAGCTTAGGTTTGGCGGGGGAACTGGGCACAGATACGCAGTATTTT

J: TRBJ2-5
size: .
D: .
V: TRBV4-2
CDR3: CASSRQPGPGKETQYF
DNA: TGTGCCAGCAGCCGACAACCGGGACCCGGGAAAGAGACCCAGTACTTC

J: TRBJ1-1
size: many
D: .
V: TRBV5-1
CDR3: CASSSQGRNTEAFF
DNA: TGTGCCAGCAGCTCACAGGGAAGGAACACTGAAGCTTTCTTT

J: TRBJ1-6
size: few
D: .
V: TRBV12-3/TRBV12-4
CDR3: CASSPGDSPLHF
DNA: TGTGCCAGCAGTCCCGGGGATTCACCCCTCCACTTT

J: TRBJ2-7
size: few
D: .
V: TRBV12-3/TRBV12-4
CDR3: CASSLLPGAEQYF
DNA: TGTGCCAGCAGTTTACTTCCAGGGGCCGAGCAGTACTTC

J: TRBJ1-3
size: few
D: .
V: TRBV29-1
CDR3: CSGRQRGSVGNTIYF
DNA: TGCAGCGGAAGACAGAGGGGGTCCGTCGGAAACACCATATATTTT

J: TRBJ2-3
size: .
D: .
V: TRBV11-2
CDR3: CASSHPPTDTQYF
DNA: TGTGCCAGCAGCCACCCACCTACAGATACGCAGTATTTT

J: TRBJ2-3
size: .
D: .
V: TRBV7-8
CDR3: CASRPRLVDTQYF
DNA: TGTGCCAGCAGACCTAGACTAGTTGATACGCAGTATTTT

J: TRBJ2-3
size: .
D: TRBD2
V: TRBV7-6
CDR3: CASSAKLADFTDTQYF
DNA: TGTGCCAGCAGCGCAAAGCTAGCGGACTTCACAGATACGCAGTATTTT

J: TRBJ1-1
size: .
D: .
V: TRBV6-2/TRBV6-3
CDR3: CASLAAGGWAEAFF
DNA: TGTGCCAGCCTTGCGGCCGGGGGATGGGCTGAAGCTTTCTTT

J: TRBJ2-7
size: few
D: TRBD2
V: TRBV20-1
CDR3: CSVPPGLAGRLRNEQYF
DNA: TGCAGCGTGCCTCCAGGCCTAGCGGGTCGCCTGCGCAACGAGCAGTACTTC

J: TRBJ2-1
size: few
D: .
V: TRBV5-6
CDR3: CASSLGGGYRDEQFF
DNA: TGTGCCAGCAGCTTAGGGGGGGGGTATAGGGATGAGCAGTTCTTC

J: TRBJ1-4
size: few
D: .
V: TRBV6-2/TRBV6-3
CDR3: CASSYSGRSNEKLFF
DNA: TGTGCCAGCAGTTACTCGGGTAGATCGAATGAAAAACTGTTTTTT

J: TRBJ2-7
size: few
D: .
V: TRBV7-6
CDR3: CASSSDGDEQYF
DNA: TGTGCCAGCAGCTCCGATGGGGACGAGCAGTACTTC

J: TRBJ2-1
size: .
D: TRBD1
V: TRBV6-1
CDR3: CASSPGTGDNEQFF
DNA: TGTGCCAGCAGCCCCGGGACAGGGGACAATGAGCAGTTCTTC

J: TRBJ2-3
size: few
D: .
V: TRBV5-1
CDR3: CASSLDPTSTDTQYF
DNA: TGCGCCAGCAGCCTTGACCCAACTAGCACAGATACGCAGTATTTT

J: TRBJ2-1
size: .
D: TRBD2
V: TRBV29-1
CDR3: CSVEVLAGSYNEQFF
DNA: TGCAGCGTTGAAGTTCTAGCGGGGTCCTACAATGAGCAGTTCTTC